This entry is about one T cell receptor beta chain. Authors' processing steps: Amplifying reference gene primers gave estimates of nucleated cell counts. This table comes from immunoSEQ multiplex PCR, and its TCRdb copy is limited to in-frame clones, with some not included. The V and J calls and clone size were taken over from that table, and D and trimming were inferred from the DNA. The sample has roughly 300,000 clones; about 90% are singletons. The entry originates in a study of blood T cell repertoires in COVID-19. Across the whole study: Acute and convalescent COVID-19 samples came from the United States, Italy and Spain.

Cohort assignment relied on participant-reported clinical history. Recovery among Cohort 3 donors was established by two negative PCRs, clearance, or symptom resolution. Germline values: CDR1 SGDLS, CDR2 YYNGEE. With 2 bases removed from V and 1 base from J, the gap between germline ends came to 15 bases. The CDR3 extends over 16 amino acids. The sequenced sample was PBMCs or T cells enriched from blood (not recorded which). The chain is built from TRBV9 and TRBJ1-1; D is possibly TRBD1 (5 bases). This receptor was obtained from a young woman who had recovered from COVID-19. The CDR3 sequence: CASSVGLGQANTEAFF. The CDR3 region has the DNA TGTGCCAGCAGCGTCGGCTTGGGGCAGGCGAACACTGAAGCTTTCTTT.